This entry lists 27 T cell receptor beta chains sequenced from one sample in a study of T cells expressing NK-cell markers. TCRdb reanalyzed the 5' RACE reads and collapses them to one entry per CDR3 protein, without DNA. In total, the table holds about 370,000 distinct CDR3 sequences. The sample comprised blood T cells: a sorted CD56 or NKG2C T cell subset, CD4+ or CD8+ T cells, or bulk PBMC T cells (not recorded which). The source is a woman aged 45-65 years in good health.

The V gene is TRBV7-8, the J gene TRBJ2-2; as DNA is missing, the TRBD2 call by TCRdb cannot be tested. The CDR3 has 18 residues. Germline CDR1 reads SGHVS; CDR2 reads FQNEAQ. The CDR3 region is CASSLVVAQSGSPGELFF.

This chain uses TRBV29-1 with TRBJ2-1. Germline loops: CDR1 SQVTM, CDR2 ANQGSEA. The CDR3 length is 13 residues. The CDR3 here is CSVVSAVHNEQFF.

CDR3 loop: CASSPRGREMGNEQFF. The rearrangement links TRBV9 to TRBJ2-1; the D call of TRBD1 rests on TCRdb alone, since no DNA is present to check it. The CDR3 contains 16 residues. The germline V gene has CDR1 SGDLS and CDR2 YYNGEE.

This CDR3 is CASSQAGQGINQPQHF. The genes are TRBV3-1 and TRBJ1-5; the TRBD1 assignment by TCRdb is unverifiable without DNA. Germline V CDR1 and CDR2: LGHDT, YNNKEL (reference sequence). CDR3 length: 16 amino acids.

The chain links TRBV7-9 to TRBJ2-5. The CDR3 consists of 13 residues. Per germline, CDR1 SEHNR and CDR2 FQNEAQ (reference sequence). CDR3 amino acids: CASSQQVGETQYF.

This CDR3 is CASSPGLAGGQDTQYF. The chain is built from TRBV12-3 or TRBV12-4 and TRBJ2-3; TCRdb outputs TRBD2, but without DNA this stays unchecked. The CDR3 is made up of 16 amino acids.

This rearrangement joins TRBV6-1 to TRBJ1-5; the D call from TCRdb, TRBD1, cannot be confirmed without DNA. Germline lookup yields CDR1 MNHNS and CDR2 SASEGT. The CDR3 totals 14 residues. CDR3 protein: CASSPRGSNQPQHF.

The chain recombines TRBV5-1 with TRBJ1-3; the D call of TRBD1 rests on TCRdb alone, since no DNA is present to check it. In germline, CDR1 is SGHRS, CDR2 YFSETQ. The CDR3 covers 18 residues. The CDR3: CASSLAGLAGAGGNTIYF. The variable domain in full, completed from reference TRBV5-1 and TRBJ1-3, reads KAGVTQTPRYLIKTRGQQVTLSCSPISGHRSVSWYQQTPGQGLQFLFEYFSETQRNKGNFPGRFSGRQFSNSRSEMNVSTLELGDSALYLCASSLAGLAGAGGNTIYFGEGSWLTVV.

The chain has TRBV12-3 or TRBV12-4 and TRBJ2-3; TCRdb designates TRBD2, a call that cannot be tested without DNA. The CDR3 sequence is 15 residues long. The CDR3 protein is CASSLKRGFTDTQYF.

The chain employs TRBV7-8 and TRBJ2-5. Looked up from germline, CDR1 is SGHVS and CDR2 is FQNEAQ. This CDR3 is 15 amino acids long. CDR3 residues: CASSLGVYPPETQYF.

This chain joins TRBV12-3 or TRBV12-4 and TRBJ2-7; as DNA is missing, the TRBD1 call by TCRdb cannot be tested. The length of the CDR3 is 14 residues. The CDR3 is CASTDRVEGYEQYF.

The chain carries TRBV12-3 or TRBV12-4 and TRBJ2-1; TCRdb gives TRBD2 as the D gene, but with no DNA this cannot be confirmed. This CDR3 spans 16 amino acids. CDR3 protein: CASSLWAGVLLNEQFF.

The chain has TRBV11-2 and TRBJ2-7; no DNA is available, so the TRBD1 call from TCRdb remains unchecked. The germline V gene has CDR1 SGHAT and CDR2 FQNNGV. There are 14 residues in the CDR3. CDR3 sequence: CASSSLTGDYEQYF.

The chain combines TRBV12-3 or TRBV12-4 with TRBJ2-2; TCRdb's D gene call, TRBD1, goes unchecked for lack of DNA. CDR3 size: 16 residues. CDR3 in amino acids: CASRPQQGIRGGELFF.

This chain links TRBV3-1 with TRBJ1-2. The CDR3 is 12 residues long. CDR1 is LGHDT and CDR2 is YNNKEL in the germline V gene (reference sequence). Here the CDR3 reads CASSQVKSGYTF.

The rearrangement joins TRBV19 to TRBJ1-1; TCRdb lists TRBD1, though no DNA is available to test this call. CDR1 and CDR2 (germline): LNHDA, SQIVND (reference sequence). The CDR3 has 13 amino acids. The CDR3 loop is CASSAWTGAEAFF. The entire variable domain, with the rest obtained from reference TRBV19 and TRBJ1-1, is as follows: DGGITQSPKYLFRKEGQNVTLSCEQNLNHDAMYWYRQDPGQGLRLIYYSQIVNDFQKGDIAEGYSVSREKKESFPLTVTSAQKNPTAFYLCASSAWTGAEAFFGQGTRLTVV.

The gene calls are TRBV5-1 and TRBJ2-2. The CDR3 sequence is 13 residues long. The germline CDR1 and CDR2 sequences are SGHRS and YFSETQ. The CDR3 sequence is CASSPQSDGELFF.

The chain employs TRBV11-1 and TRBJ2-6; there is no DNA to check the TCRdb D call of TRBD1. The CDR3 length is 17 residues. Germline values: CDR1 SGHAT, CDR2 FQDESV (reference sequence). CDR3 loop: CASSHRQGGSGANVLTF.

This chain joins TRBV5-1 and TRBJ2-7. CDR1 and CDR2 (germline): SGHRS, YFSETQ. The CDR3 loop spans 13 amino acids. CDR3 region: CASSLKTNYEQYF.

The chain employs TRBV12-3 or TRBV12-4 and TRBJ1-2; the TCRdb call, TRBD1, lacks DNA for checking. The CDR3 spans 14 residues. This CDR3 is CASSFRTGGYGYTF.

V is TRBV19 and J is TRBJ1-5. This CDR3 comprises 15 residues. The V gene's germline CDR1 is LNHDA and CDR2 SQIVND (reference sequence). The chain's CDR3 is CASRKMGTGNQPQHF.

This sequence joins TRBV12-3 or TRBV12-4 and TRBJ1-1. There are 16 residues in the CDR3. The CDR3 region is CASSGGRRVPGTEAFF.

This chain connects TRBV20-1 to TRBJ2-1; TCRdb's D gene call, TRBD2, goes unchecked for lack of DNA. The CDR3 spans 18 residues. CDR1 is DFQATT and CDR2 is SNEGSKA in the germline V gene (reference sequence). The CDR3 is CSATSGTSGRPTYNEQFF.

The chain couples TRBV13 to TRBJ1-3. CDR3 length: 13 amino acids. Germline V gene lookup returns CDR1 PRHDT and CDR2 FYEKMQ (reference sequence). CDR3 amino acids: CASSSRGGNTIYF.

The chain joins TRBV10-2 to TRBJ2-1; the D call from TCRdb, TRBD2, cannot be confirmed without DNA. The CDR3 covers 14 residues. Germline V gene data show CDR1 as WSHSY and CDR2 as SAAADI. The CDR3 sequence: CASSESTGHNEQFF.

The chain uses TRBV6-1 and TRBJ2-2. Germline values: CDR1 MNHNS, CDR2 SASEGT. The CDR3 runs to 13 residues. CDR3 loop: CASSEGVTGELFF.

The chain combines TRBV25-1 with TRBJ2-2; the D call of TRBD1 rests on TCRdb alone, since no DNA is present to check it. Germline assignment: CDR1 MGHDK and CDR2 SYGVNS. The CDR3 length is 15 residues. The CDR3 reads CASSGYRETTGELFF. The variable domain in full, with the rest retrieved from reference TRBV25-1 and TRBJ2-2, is EADIYQTPRYLVIGTGKKITLECSQTMGHDKMYWYQQDPGMELHLIHYSYGVNSTEKGDLSSESTVSRIRTEHFPLTLESARPSHTSQYLCASSGYRETTGELFFGEGSRLTVL.